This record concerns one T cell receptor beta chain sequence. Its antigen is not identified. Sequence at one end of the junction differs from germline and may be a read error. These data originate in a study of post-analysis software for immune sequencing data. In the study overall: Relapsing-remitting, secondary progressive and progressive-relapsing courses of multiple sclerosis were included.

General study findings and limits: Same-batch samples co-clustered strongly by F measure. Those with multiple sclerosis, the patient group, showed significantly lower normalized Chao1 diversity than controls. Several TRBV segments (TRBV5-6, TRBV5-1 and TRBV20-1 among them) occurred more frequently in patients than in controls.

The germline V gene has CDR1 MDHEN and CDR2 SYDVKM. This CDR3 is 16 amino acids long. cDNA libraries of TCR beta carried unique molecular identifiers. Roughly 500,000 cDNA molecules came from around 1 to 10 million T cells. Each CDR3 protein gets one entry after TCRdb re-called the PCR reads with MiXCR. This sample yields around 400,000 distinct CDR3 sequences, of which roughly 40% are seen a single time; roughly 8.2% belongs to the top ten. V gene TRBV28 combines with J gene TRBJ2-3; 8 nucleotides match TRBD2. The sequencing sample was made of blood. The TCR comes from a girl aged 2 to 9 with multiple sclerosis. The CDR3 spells CANSPRTSSDTDTQYF. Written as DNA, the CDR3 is TGTGCCAACAGTCCAAGGACTAGCAGTGACACAGATACGCAGTATTTT. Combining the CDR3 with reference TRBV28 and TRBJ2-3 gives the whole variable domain DVKVTQSSRYLVKRTGEKVFLECVQDMDHENMFWYRQDPGLGLRLIYFSYDVKMKEKGDIPEGYSVSREKKERFSLILESASTNQTSMYLCANSPRTSSDTDTQYFGPGTRLTVL.